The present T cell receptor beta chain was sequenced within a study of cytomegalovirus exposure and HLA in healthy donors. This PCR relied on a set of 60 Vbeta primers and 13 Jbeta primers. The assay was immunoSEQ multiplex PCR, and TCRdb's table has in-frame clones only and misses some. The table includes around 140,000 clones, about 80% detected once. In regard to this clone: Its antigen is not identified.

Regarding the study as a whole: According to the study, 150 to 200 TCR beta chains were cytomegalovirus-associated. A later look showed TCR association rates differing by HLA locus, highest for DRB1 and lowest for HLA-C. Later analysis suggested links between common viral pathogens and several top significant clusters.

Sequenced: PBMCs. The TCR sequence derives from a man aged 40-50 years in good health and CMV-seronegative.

CDR3 sequence reads: CASSREETVGSPLHF. CDR3 sequence (DNA): TGTGCCAGCAGTAGGGAGGAGACAGTAGGATCACCCCTCCACTTT. The chain has TRBV6-1 and TRBJ1-6, with D possibly matching TRBD1 (5 bases). Deletions cut 5 bases from V and 10 bases from J, with 18 bases between. Germline V gene data show CDR1 as MNHNS and CDR2 as SASEGT. The CDR3 totals 15 residues.